The 5 T cell receptor beta chains below come from one sample, sequenced in a study of monozygotic twins with inflammatory bowel disease. TCRdb re-called the 5' RACE reads, yielding one record per CDR3 amino acid sequence without DNA. The sample spans 400,000 to 500,000 distinct CDR3 sequences; the ten largest clones claim under 3%. The sequenced sample was blood. These receptors were obtained from a human donor with ulcerative colitis or Crohn's disease, or a healthy co-twin of an affected twin (not recorded which).

CDR3 protein: CASSSGSPSMNTEAFF. The chain carries TRBV5-1 and TRBJ1-1; with no DNA, the TCRdb D assignment of TRBD1 cannot be verified. The germline CDR1 and CDR2 sequences are SGHRS and YFSETQ. The CDR3 is 16 amino acids.

This sequence joins TRBV5-1 and TRBJ2-1; the D call from TCRdb, TRBD2, cannot be confirmed without DNA. This CDR3 has 15 amino acids. Germline V lookup: CDR1 SGHRS, CDR2 YFSETQ. The CDR3 region is CASSSGTGSSNEQFF. Full variable domain (remainder filled in from reference TRBV5-1 and TRBJ2-1): KAGVTQTPRYLIKTRGQQVTLSCSPISGHRSVSWYQQTPGQGLQFLFEYFSETQRNKGNFPGRFSGRQFSNSRSEMNVSTLELGDSALYLCASSSGTGSSNEQFFGPGTRLTVL.

CDR3 in amino acids: CASSPTTGESEQYF. The chain joins TRBV5-6 to TRBJ2-7; TCRdb's assignment of TRBD1 cannot be checked, as there is no DNA. The germline V gene encodes CDR1 SGHDT and CDR2 YYEEEE. This CDR3 is built from 14 residues.

The gene calls are TRBV5-1 and TRBJ1-1. The CDR3 consists of 17 residues. Per the germline V gene, CDR1 is SGHRS and CDR2 is YFSETQ. This CDR3 reads CASSLGPSPGPKTEAFF.

The chain combines TRBV5-1 with TRBJ2-1; TCRdb returns TRBD2, unconfirmable since there is no DNA. This CDR3 spans 15 amino acids. CDR1 is SGHRS, CDR2 YFSETQ, per germline. CDR3 loop: CASSLSISGGAEQFF.